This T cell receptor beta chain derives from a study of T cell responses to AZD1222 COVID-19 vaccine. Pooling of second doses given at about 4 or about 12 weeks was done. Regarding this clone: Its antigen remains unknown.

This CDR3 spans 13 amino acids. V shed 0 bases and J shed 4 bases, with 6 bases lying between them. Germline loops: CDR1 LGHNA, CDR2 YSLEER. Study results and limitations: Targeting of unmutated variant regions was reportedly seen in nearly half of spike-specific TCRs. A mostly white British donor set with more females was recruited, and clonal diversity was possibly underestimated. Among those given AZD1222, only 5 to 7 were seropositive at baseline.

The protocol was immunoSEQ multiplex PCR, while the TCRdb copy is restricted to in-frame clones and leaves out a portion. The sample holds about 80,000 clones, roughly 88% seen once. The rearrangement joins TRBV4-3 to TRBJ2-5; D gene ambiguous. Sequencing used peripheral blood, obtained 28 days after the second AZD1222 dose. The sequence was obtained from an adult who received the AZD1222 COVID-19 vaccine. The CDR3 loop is CASSQEFRETQYF. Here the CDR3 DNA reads TGCGCCAGCAGCCAAGAATTCCGAGAGACCCAGTACTTC.